The rows below give T cell receptor beta chains drawn from one sample of a study of graft-versus-host responses after intestinal transplantation. These receptors have no known antigen. TCRdb's copy holds only in-frame clones and misses some; the assay was immunoSEQ multiplex PCR. Altogether about 120,000 clones are present, about 93% being singletons, with the ten largest covering more than 0.1%. Sequences were derived from unstimulated CD4+ T cells sorted from spleen or lymph node cells, sampled before intestinal transplant. The receptors here all came from a human donor who received an intestinal transplant. The CDR3 runs from the conserved cysteine through the conserved F or W. D genes are given only for firm matches. A clone size is listed for some rows: how often the clone was seen (once, few, many), or a class if it is expanded.

d_call	v_call	clone_size	j_call	cdr3_nt	cdr3_aa
.	TRBV7-3	.	TRBJ2-7	TGTGCCAGCAGCTTAACAGGGGCTGTCTACGAGCAGTACTTC	CASSLTGAVYEQYF
.	TRBV28	.	TRBJ2-1	TGTGCCAGCAGGTCCAGGGGATTGAGGTACAATGAGCAGTTCTTC	CASRSRGLRYNEQFF
TRBD1	TRBV14	.	TRBJ1-4	TGTGCCAGCAGGGGGACAGGAAGCCGGGAAAAACTGTTTTTT	CASRGTGSREKLFF
.	TRBV7-6	.	TRBJ2-5	TGTGCCAGCAGCCAAGCCATCCCACAAGAGACCCAGTACTTC	CASSQAIPQETQYF
TRBD2	TRBV5-1	.	TRBJ2-1	TGCGCCAGCAGACGAGGGCGGGAGGGGGACAATGAGCAGTTCTTC	CASRRGREGDNEQFF
TRBD1	TRBV11-2	.	TRBJ2-5	TGTGCCAGCAGCCTACCATGGGACAGGGGGGAGACCCAGTACTTC	CASSLPWDRGETQYF
.	TRBV5-1	.	TRBJ2-5	TGCGCCAGCAGCTTGGTACAGGATGGAGAGACCCAGTACTTC	CASSLVQDGETQYF
.	TRBV28	.	TRBJ1-5	TGTGCCAGCAGTTTGAACGACCGACTCAATCAGCCCCAGCATTTT	CASSLNDRLNQPQHF
TRBD1	TRBV9	once	TRBJ2-1	TGTGCCAGCAGCGTAGCTACAGGGGGCTACAATGAGCAGTTCTTC	CASSVATGGYNEQFF
.	TRBV28	.	TRBJ2-1	TGTGCCAGCAGTTTATGGAATTTAAGGGACGAAATCTTCGAGCAGTTCTTC	CASSLWNLRDEIFEQFF
.	TRBV28	.	TRBJ2-1	TGTGCCAGCAGGAACAGAGGAGGGGTCAATGAGCAGTTCTTC	CASRNRGGVNEQFF
.	TRBV25-1	.	TRBJ1-3	TGTGCCAGCAGTGGAGACAGAGGCTCTGGAAACACCATATATTTT	CASSGDRGSGNTIYF
.	TRBV4-1	.	TRBJ1-4	TGCGCCAGCAGCCGACCAGGGATCGGAGATGAAAAACTGTTTTTT	CASSRPGIGDEKLFF
.	TRBV30	.	TRBJ2-1	TGTGCCTGGAGTGTACTCGGGACAAGGAGGAATGAGCAGTTCTTC	CAWSVLGTRRNEQFF
TRBD2	TRBV14	.	TRBJ2-4	TGTGCCAGCAGCCAAGCTCCCGGGACTAGCGTACCACTAGCCAAAAACATTCAGTACTTC	CASSQAPGTSVPLAKNIQYF
.	TRBV27	.	TRBJ1-2	TGTGCCAGCAGTTATAGGGGACGATACACAGGGCAGTCATATGGCTACACCTTC	CASSYRGRYTGQSYGYTF
.	TRBV2	.	TRBJ2-5	TGTGCCAGCAGTGAAACGACAGGACAAGAGACCCAGTACTTC	CASSETTGQETQYF
TRBD1	TRBV12-5	.	TRBJ2-1	TGCGCTAGTTTTATGGACAGGGGGGACGATGAGCAGTTCTTC	CASFMDRGDDEQFF
TRBD2	TRBV7-3	few	TRBJ2-5	TGTGCCAGCAGCCCCACTGGGACTAGCGGGACCGGTGCCCAGTACTTC	CASSPTGTSGTGAQYF
.	TRBV11-2	.	TRBJ2-1	TGTGCCAGCAGCTTAGATTCACGGCTAGCGAACTACAATGAGCAGTTCTTC	CASSLDSRLANYNEQFF
.	TRBV7-3	.	TRBJ2-6	TGTGCCAGCAGCTTCGCTGGGGCCAACGTCCTGACTTTC	CASSFAGANVLTF
TRBD1	TRBV7-3	.	TRBJ2-7	TGTGCCAGCAGCTGGGACAGGGCCTACTACGAGCAGTACTTC	CASSWDRAYYEQYF
TRBD2	TRBV4-2	.	TRBJ2-1	TGTGCCAGCAGCCAAGCTCACCAGCGGGAGGTGAGGTATGAGCAGTTCTTC	CASSQAHQREVRYEQFF
.	TRBV28	.	TRBJ2-7	TGTGCCAGCAGTTTATTGAGAGACGAGCAGTACTTC	CASSLLRDEQYF
.	TRBV4-1	.	TRBJ2-7	TGCGCCAGCAGCCAAGATCCTAGATCCTACGAGCAGTACTTC	CASSQDPRSYEQYF
.	TRBV6-5	.	TRBJ2-5	TGTGCCAGCAGCCGAACCCGGGGTTTCCAAGAGACCCAGTACTTC	CASSRTRGFQETQYF
TRBD1	TRBV5-1	.	TRBJ1-1	TGCGCCAGCAGCAGGACAGGGCGGGATGAAGCTTTCTTT	CASSRTGRDEAFF
.	TRBV30	.	TRBJ2-7	TGTGCCTGGACCAGGAGTTATGTGGGGGAGCAGTACTTC	CAWTRSYVGEQYF
.	TRBV6-6	.	TRBJ2-7	TGTGCCAGCAGTTCTCTAAGGGACGGCTACGAGCAGTACTTC	CASSSLRDGYEQYF
.	TRBV28	.	TRBJ2-1	TGTGCCAGCAGTCTACGCAAATCCTACAATGAGCAGTTCTTC	CASSLRKSYNEQFF
TRBD1	TRBV9	.	TRBJ2-3	TGTGCCAGCAGCGTACTTGGGACAGGCCACACAGATACGCAGTATTTT	CASSVLGTGHTDTQYF